The 28 T cell receptor beta chains in this list originate from one sample, sequenced in a study of shared clonotypes between healthy human individuals. Only in-frame clones appear in the TCRdb table, and some are missing; sequencing was by immunoSEQ multiplex PCR. The table has some 900,000 clones, roughly 72% seen once; the top ten hold approximately 1.5%. Sequencing was performed on memory CD4+ T cells sorted from blood. Subset here: CD45RA-negative fraction. The receptors here all came from a young man in good health.

The chain uses TRBV15 and TRBJ2-6, with D maybe TRBD2 (6 bases). There are 18 residues in the CDR3. Deletions cut 4 bases from V and 1 base from J, with 17 bases between. CDR1 is LNHNV and CDR2 is YYDKDF in the germline V gene (reference sequence). The CDR3 spells CATSNSRGLKSGANVLTF. The CDR3 nucleotides read TGTGCCACCAGCAATAGTCGGGGGTTAAAGTCTGGGGCCAACGTCCTGACTTTC. Variable domain in full (rest from reference TRBV15 and TRBJ2-6): DAMVIQNPRYQVTQFGKPVTLSCSQTLNHNVMYWYQQKSSQAPKLLFHYYDKDFNNEADTPDNFQSRRPNTSFCFLDIRSPGLGDTAMYLCATSNSRGLKSGANVLTFGAGSRLTVL.

The chain recombines TRBV5-6 with TRBJ2-1; TRBD2 matches at 14 bases. The CDR3 totals 18 residues. Per the germline V gene, CDR1 is SGHDT and CDR2 is YYEEEE. The J segment lost 7 bases and the V segment lost 5 bases, leaving 14 bases of the junction unmatched. The DNA of the CDR3 is TGTGCCAGCAGACCGGGACTAGCGGGGGCGTCCTCAAGGAATGAGCAGTTCTTC. It encodes CASRPGLAGASSRNEQFF.

At least ten counts were recorded for this clone. The chain carries TRBV10-1 and TRBJ2-3; the match to TRBD2 covers 9 bases. CDR1 is WNHNN and CDR2 is SYGVQD in the germline V gene (reference sequence). The CDR3 is made up of 18 amino acids. V lost 0 bases to trimming and J lost 2 bases; unmatched junction nucleotides: 9. CDR3 protein: CASSESRLAGQPTDTQYF. The CDR3 region has the DNA TGCGCCAGCAGTGAGTCGAGGCTAGCGGGGCAACCCACAGATACGCAGTATTTT.

The CDR3 protein is CASSSGAGTEQYF. The CDR3, as DNA: TGTGCCAGCAGCTCCGGGGCAGGGACCGAGCAGTACTTC. The gene calls are TRBV7-9 and TRBJ2-7; D assignment may be TRBD1 or TRBD2 (5 bases each). Germline V lookup: CDR1 SEHNR, CDR2 FQNEAQ (reference sequence). This CDR3 has 13 residues. V lost 4 bases to trimming and J lost 6 bases, with 13 bases between them.

This clone was detected only a few times. CDR3: CASSSNRGHGELFF. Written as DNA, the CDR3 is TGTGCCAGCAGTTCCAACAGGGGGCACGGGGAGCTGTTTTTT. The rearrangement uses TRBV27 and TRBJ2-2, with 9 bases fitting TRBD1. The CDR3 has 14 residues. CDR1 is MNHEY and CDR2 is SMNVEV in the germline V gene (reference sequence). Trimming removed 4 bases from V and 7 bases from J; junction bases left unmatched: 4.

CDR3 sequence reads: CASSLTVIQETQYF. The CDR3 nucleotides are TGTGCCAGCAGCTTAACGGTCATACAAGAGACCCAGTACTTC. This chain connects TRBV7-9 to TRBJ2-5, with D hard to call. From germline, CDR1 is SEHNR and CDR2 FQNEAQ (reference sequence). The CDR3 has 14 residues. V lost 2 bases and J 2 bases, leaving 9 bases between the germline ends.

The chain uses TRBV30 and TRBJ1-2, with 9 nucleotides matching TRBD1. Germline values: CDR1 GTSNPN, CDR2 SVGIG (reference sequence). CDR3 length: 15 amino acids. Losses at the gene ends were 7 bases for V and 5 bases for J; bases not matched to a gene: 14. CDR3 DNA sequence: TGTGCCTCTTTAATGACAGGGGGATTAGGGTATGGCTACACCTTC. Translation gives CASLMTGGLGYGYTF.

The count of this clone is one. This chain links TRBV13 with TRBJ1-1; D uncertain. Germline V gene data show CDR1 as PRHDT and CDR2 as FYEKMQ (reference sequence). The CDR3 is 14 residues long. Trimming took 2 bases from V and 1 from J, leaving 8 bases between them. The chain's CDR3 is CASSLTIQNTEAFF. The CDR3, as DNA: TGTGCCAGCAGCTTAACGATACAGAACACTGAAGCTTTCTTT.

V gene TRBV2 combines with J gene TRBJ2-5; TRBD1 matches at 7 bases. The V and J ends lost 6 bases and 10 bases, in that order; junction bases with no gene match: 8. The germline V gene has CDR1 SNHLY and CDR2 FYNNEI. The CDR3 runs to 12 residues. The CDR3 DNA sequence: TGTGCCAGCAGGGAGACAGGGCCGATCCAGTACTTC. Translated, it gives CASRETGPIQYF.

The chain employs TRBV6-5 and TRBJ2-7; the match to TRBD2 covers 11 bases. The CDR3 has 16 residues. The germline gives CDR1 MNHEY, CDR2 SVGAGI. J was trimmed by 2 bases and V by 4 bases; bases with no gene match: 7. CDR3 sequence reads: CASSSSTSGSPYEQYF. The CDR3 DNA reads as TGTGCCAGCAGTTCCTCAACTAGCGGGAGTCCCTACGAGCAGTACTTC.

This chain links TRBV9 with TRBJ1-2, with TRBD1 matching over 7 bases. This CDR3 has 13 residues. With 7 bases clipped from V and 0 bases from J, the junction kept 3 bases outside the gene matches. Germline lookup yields CDR1 SGDLS and CDR2 YYNGEE. CDR3: CASSTGTNYGYTF. CDR3 DNA sequence: TGTGCCAGCTCGACAGGGACTAACTATGGCTACACCTTC.

V and J are TRBV10-3 and TRBJ1-5; weak D call: TRBD1 (5 bases). CDR3 length: 14 residues. Germline CDR1 reads ENHRY; CDR2 reads SYGVKD. V gave up 2 bases and J gave up 7 bases, with 12 bases separating them. The CDR3 region has the DNA TGTGCCATCAGTGAGGGGGCAGGAAAGCAGCCCCAGCATTTT. Translation gives CAISEGAGKQPQHF.

This sequence joins TRBV7-9 and TRBJ2-7; the match to TRBD2 covers 7 bases. Trimming cost V 4 bases and J 1 base; bases outside gene matches: 4. CDR1 and CDR2 from the germline V gene are SEHNR and FQNEAQ (reference sequence). The CDR3 runs 14 residues. Written as DNA, the CDR3 is TGTGCCAGCAGCTCGAGCGGGATTTCCTACGAGCAGTACTTC. Translating it yields CASSSSGISYEQYF. Combining the CDR3 with reference TRBV7-9 and TRBJ2-7 gives the whole variable domain DTGVSQNPRHKITKRGQNVTFRCDPISEHNRLYWYRQTLGQGPEFLTYFQNEAQLEKSRLLSDRFSAERPKGSFSTLEIQRTEQGDSAMYLCASSSSGISYEQYFGPGTRLTVT.

V gene TRBV27 combines with J gene TRBJ1-1, with unresolved D. This CDR3 has 13 residues. Per germline, CDR1 MNHEY and CDR2 SMNVEV (reference sequence). V was cut by 5 bases and J by 3 bases, with 10 bases left in between. The CDR3 DNA reads TGTGCCAGCAGTCCCCGGTCCCACACTGAAGCTTTCTTT. Encoded protein: CASSPRSHTEAFF.

The genes are TRBV7-9 and TRBJ1-5; 8 bases are shared with TRBD1. V shed 3 bases and J 0 bases; nucleotides not matched to a gene: 4. The CDR3 extends over 16 amino acids. In germline, CDR1 is SEHNR, CDR2 FQNEAQ (reference sequence). CDR3 in DNA: TGTGCCAGCAGCTTGGGGACAGGTCTTAGCAATCAGCCCCAGCATTTT. As protein: CASSLGTGLSNQPQHF.

The genes are TRBV7-2 and TRBJ1-5; D gene unclear. The CDR3 covers 14 residues. CDR1 is SGHTA, CDR2 FQGNSA, per germline. The V gene lost 1 base and the J gene lost 4 bases, with 8 bases spanning the gap. As DNA, the CDR3 is TGTGCCAGCAGCTTAGATATAGGTAATCAGCCCCAGCATTTT. Translated: CASSLDIGNQPQHF.

CDR3 sequence reads: CASSLAGVGAGELFF. DNA for the CDR3: TGTGCCAGCAGCTTAGCGGGGGTCGGCGCCGGGGAGCTGTTTTTT. The chain carries TRBV5-4 and TRBJ2-2, with 8 positions matching TRBD2. Germline V gives CDR1 SGHNT, CDR2 YYREEE (reference sequence). The CDR3 consists of 15 residues. Unmatched junction bases numbered 6, after V lost 2 bases and J lost 6 bases.

Worth noting for this clone: The junction departs from the called germline gene at one end, perhaps through a read error. The V gene is TRBV5-7, the J gene TRBJ1-4; 12 bases line up with TRBD1. TRBV5-7 is recorded as an ORF, its role being uncertain. The CDR3 loop spans 15 amino acids. CDR3 amino acids: CASSSGQGAKEKLFF. CDR3 nucleotide sequence: TGTGCCAGCAGCTCGGGACAGGGGGCTAAAGAAAAACTGTTTTTT.

DNA for the CDR3: TGTGCCTGGAGTGTACGCAGGCTCCTTTCCTACGAGCAGTACTTC. This translates into CAWSVRRLLSYEQYF. This sequence joins TRBV30 and TRBJ2-7; D ambiguous. The CDR3 runs 15 residues. The ends were cut back, 0 bases at V and 1 base at J, with 13 bases in the middle. Germline V gene sequence: CDR1 GTSNPN, CDR2 SVGIG (reference sequence).

This chain joins TRBV5-1 and TRBJ1-1; D gene unclear. The germline V and J ends were trimmed by 4 bases and 4 bases, with 17 bases remaining between them. The CDR3 length is 15 residues. Germline V gives CDR1 SGHRS, CDR2 YFSETQ. The CDR3 DNA follows: TGCGCCAGCAGCCCCAGTGGGAGGAGTCGCACTGAAGCTTTCTTT. Translation: CASSPSGRSRTEAFF.

V is TRBV28 and J is TRBJ1-1; perhaps TRBD1 as D (5 bases). V was pared by 1 base and J by 1 base, with 10 bases between. The length of the CDR3 is 15 residues. Per germline, CDR1 MDHEN and CDR2 SYDVKM. CDR3 coding DNA: TGTGCCAGCAGTTTATCTATGAGGGGGAACACTGAAGCTTTCTTT. Amino acid sequence: CASSLSMRGNTEAFF. Variable domain in full (rest from reference TRBV28 and TRBJ1-1): DVKVTQSSRYLVKRTGEKVFLECVQDMDHENMFWYRQDPGLGLRLIYFSYDVKMKEKGDIPEGYSVSREKKERFSLILESASTNQTSMYLCASSLSMRGNTEAFFGQGTRLTVV.

In this sample, this clone turned up once. This may be a read error, as it is one base from a much larger clone. The rearrangement uses TRBV9 and TRBJ1-1; TRBD1 matches 8 bases. The length of the CDR3 is 14 residues. Germline V gene data show CDR1 as SGDLS and CDR2 as YYNGEE. With V trimmed by 4 bases and J by 4 bases, 6 bases remained unmatched. The CDR3 protein is CASSLRQGSTEAFF. The CDR3 nucleotides are TGTGCCAGCAGCCTCCGACAGGGGAGCACTGAAGCTTTCTTT.

The table lists this clone with a few counts. The rearrangement uses TRBV7-6 and TRBJ2-1; TRBD2 aligns across 15 bases. Germline V gives CDR1 SGHVS, CDR2 FNYEAQ. Germline trimming cut 5 bases from V and 9 bases from J; bases unmatched to any gene: 14. CDR3 length: 18 amino acids. The CDR3 DNA reads TGTGCCAGCAGCCCACGACCGGGACTAGCGGGGGGTACCGGTGAGCAGTTCTTC. Its translation: CASSPRPGLAGGTGEQFF.

This clone has just a few counts. This chain links TRBV5-1 with TRBJ1-1; D uncertain. V shed 5 bases and J shed 4 bases, with 12 bases lying between them. Germline assignment: CDR1 SGHRS and CDR2 YFSETQ. The CDR3 extends over 13 amino acids. The CDR3 DNA reads as TGCGCCAGCAGATATGGGGAGGGCACTGAAGCTTTCTTT. Protein product: CASRYGEGTEAFF.

The gene calls are TRBV7-8 and TRBJ2-3, with 7 bases aligning to TRBD2. J was trimmed by 14 bases and V by 0 bases; bases with no gene match: 8. The CDR3 runs 13 residues. Germline V gives CDR1 SGHVS, CDR2 FQNEAQ. The CDR3, as DNA: TGTGCCAGCAGCTTAGCGTTGGGAGGGCCTCCGTATTTT. It translates to CASSLALGGPPYF.

J is TRBJ1-6 and V is TRBV5-1, with a weak D call TRBD1 (6 bases). V lost 2 bases, J lost 9 bases, and 18 bases lay in between. The CDR3 extends over 16 amino acids. CDR1 and CDR2 (germline): SGHRS, YFSETQ. Here the CDR3 reads CASSLSSGDLASPLHF. Here the CDR3 DNA reads TGCGCCAGCAGCTTATCCTCAGGGGACCTCGCTTCACCCCTCCACTTT.

The V gene is TRBV9, the J gene TRBJ1-3; no clear D gene. Per the germline V gene, CDR1 is SGDLS and CDR2 is YYNGEE. Trimming left V 4 bases short and J 6 bases short, with 17 bases between. The CDR3 sequence is 15 residues long. This chain's CDR3 is CASSPAEANLNTIYF. The CDR3 region has the DNA TGTGCCAGCAGCCCGGCAGAGGCCAATTTAAACACCATATATTTT. The full variable domain, its missing parts supplied by reference TRBV9 and TRBJ1-3, is DSGVTQTPKHLITATGQRVTLRCSPRSGDLSVYWYQQSLDQGLQFLIQYYNGEERAKGNILERFSAQQFPDLHSELNLSSLELGDSALYFCASSPAEANLNTIYFGEGSWLTVV.

The chain joins TRBV12-5 to TRBJ2-2; D call uncertain. This CDR3 contains 16 residues. The germline V gene encodes CDR1 LGHNT and CDR2 FRNRAP. V dropped 7 bases and J dropped 5 bases, with 20 bases sitting between them. The CDR3, as DNA: TGTGCTAGTGCTCTCCTTCTCCCCGTTGGAACCGGGGAGCTGTTTTTT. Its protein product is CASALLLPVGTGELFF.